The clone carrying this TCR beta chain showed up just a few times. Antigen: not known. This CDR3 contains 13 residues. The V and J ends lost 4 bases and 3 bases respectively, with 10 bases between them. In germline, CDR1 is SQVTM, CDR2 ANQGSEA. Separation from the approximately 710-subject first cohort characterized the 120-subject validation cohort, to which the donors belonged. The sample comes from a study of cytomegalovirus exposure and HLA in healthy donors. Findings and limits, study-wide: As was reported, the classifier diagnosed cytomegalovirus status with high specificity and sensitivity.

The repertoire was sequenced with immunoSEQ multiplex PCR; TCRdb's copy has only in-frame clones and lacks some. This table holds about 150,000 clones, about 89% found once. This chain connects TRBV29-1 to TRBJ2-1, with D maybe TRBD1 (6 bases). Sequencing input: PBMCs. The sequence came from a woman aged 18 to 35 in good health and CMV-seropositive. The CDR3 DNA sequence: TGCAGCGTTGGGAGAGGGGGCTACAATGAGCAGTTCTTC. Its translation: CSVGRGGYNEQFF.